The clone carrying this T cell receptor beta chain was observed at least ten times. Its cognate antigen is unknown. The data belong to a study of identical twins. It was template switching that added a universal primer site, and there were unique molecular identifiers on the cDNA. TCRdb itself ran the 5' RACE reads through MiXCR, one entry per CDR3 protein. The sample comprises around 290,000 distinct CDR3 sequences, roughly 9.7% of which are singletons, and 6% to 8.5% rests with the top ten. Study-wide points: Twins showed weaker excess sharing in their beta out-of-frame sequences. Compared with unrelated sharing, twin-shared out-of-frame alpha sequences had more low-probability sequences.

Germline values: CDR1 LGHDT, CDR2 YNNKEL (reference sequence). Trimming removed 4 bases at V and 2 bases at J, with 14 bases between. CDR3 length equals 15 residues. Only healthy Caucasians were enrolled as donors. These data were likewise used in another study, on yellow fever vaccine responses in identical twins.

The sample comprised CD8+ T cells sorted from blood. This receptor was taken from a woman younger than 35 in good health. The chain couples TRBV3-1 to TRBJ1-1; maybe TRBD1 (5 bases). CDR3 nucleotides: TGTGCCAGCAGCCTGTCCGGGACGCAAAACACTGAAGCTTTCTTT. Protein: CASSLSGTQNTEAFF. Combining the CDR3 with reference TRBV3-1 and TRBJ1-1 gives the whole variable domain DTAVSQTPKYLVTQMGNDKSIKCEQNLGHDTMYWYKQDSKKFLKIMFSYNNKELIINETVPNRFSPKSPDKAHLNLHINSLELGDSAVYFCASSLSGTQNTEAFFGQGTRLTVV.